The following is a T cell receptor beta chain sequence with its context. The sample comes from a study of technical replicates of blood from several donors. Clones were sequenced by immunoSEQ multiplex PCR, and TCRdb holds only the in-frame ones, with some missing. The sample lists just over 15,000 clones; roughly 84% were seen once. Germline V gene sequence: CDR1 SEHNR, CDR2 FQNEAQ (reference sequence). The CDR3 extends over 14 amino acids. Trimming left V 0 bases short and J 3 bases short, with 8 bases between. The receptor comes from a human donor in good health. V and J are TRBV7-9 and TRBJ1-2, with a tentative D call TRBD1 (5 bases). The material sequenced was PBMCs. CDR3 coding DNA: TGTGCCAGCAGCTTAGCCCGGGGGGACTATGGCTACACCTTC. This translates into CASSLARGDYGYTF. Together with reference TRBV7-9 and TRBJ1-2, the CDR3 gives the full variable domain: DTGVSQNPRHKITKRGQNVTFRCDPISEHNRLYWYRQTLGQGPEFLTYFQNEAQLEKSRLLSDRFSAERPKGSFSTLEIQRTEQGDSAMYLCASSLARGDYGYTFGSGTRLTVV.